This T cell receptor beta chain is drawn from a study of T cells after yellow fever vaccination. Study conclusions and caveats: Among all clonotypes, a small share was observed in both CD4 and CD8 compartments. After the booster, approximately 96% of CD4 and approximately 90% of CD8 primary-response clones were re-detected. Abundant clonotypes from the bulk population could contaminate FACS-sorted repertoires.

Germline assignment: CDR1 SNHLY and CDR2 FYNNEI. V dropped 10 bases and J dropped 5 bases, with 11 bases sitting between them. The CDR3 has 11 residues. A single record per CDR3 protein comes from TCRdb applying MiXCR to the 5' RACE reads. The profile shows approximately 120,000 distinct CDR3 sequences, approximately 7% of them singletons. This clonotype has a count of ten or more. The antigen remains undetermined. The V call is TRBV2, the J call TRBJ1-1; D uncertain. Source: CD4+ T cells sorted from PBMCs, taken around 10 days after the first yellow fever vaccination. This clonotype was sampled from a man aged 18 to 29 who received the YFV17D yellow fever vaccine. The CDR3 DNA sequence: TGTGCCACTGGCCCGCGTACTGAAGCTTTCTTT. Translated: CATGPRTEAFF.